This record covers a single T cell receptor beta chain. This entry is derived from a study of OX40 agonist ivuxolimab in advanced cancers. Profiled with immunoSEQ multiplex PCR; TCRdb holds only in-frame clones, not every one. Found here are roughly 92,000 clones, about 83% of them singletons; the top ten hold roughly 1.4%. This clonotype originated in an adult with an advanced solid tumor such as melanoma, head and neck, liver or kidney cancer. Here the sequenced sample was CD4+ or CD8+ T cells sorted from blood, taken in a trial of the OX40 agonist ivuxolimab.

The CDR3 DNA reads TGTGCCAGCAGTCCGGAGAGACTAGTAGAAAAACTGTTTTTT. This encodes CASSPERLVEKLFF. This chain uses TRBV6-1 with TRBJ1-4; D is uncertain. The V end lost 5 bases, the J end lost 8 bases, and 15 bases lay between the germline ends. The V gene's germline CDR1 is MNHNS and CDR2 SASEGT. The CDR3 is 14 residues long.